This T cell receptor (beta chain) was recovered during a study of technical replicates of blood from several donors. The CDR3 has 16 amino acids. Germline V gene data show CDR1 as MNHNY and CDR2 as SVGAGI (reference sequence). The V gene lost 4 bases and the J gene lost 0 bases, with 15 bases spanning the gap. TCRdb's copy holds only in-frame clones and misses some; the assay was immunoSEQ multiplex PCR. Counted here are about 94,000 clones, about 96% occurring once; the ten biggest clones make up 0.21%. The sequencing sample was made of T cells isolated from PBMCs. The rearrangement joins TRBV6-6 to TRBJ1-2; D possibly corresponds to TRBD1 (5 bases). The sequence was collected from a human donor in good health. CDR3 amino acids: CASSFDSGIANYGYTF. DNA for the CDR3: TGTGCCAGCAGTTTTGACTCAGGGATAGCTAACTATGGCTACACCTTC.